A selection of T cell receptor beta chains follows, all from one sample in a study of shared clonotypes between healthy human individuals. Measured with immunoSEQ multiplex PCR; TCRdb has only the in-frame clones, and not every one. Of roughly 2.2 million clones listed, 85% to 95% are singletons. The sample comprised naive CD4+ T cells from PBMCs. The receptors here all came from a man aged 18-30 years in good health. Some clones in this sample may be carry-over from other donors' samples. The CDR3 runs from the conserved cysteine through the conserved F or W. Each record gives: V gene, clone size, D gene, J gene, CDR3 protein, CDR3 DNA. D genes are given only for firm matches. The size of a clone is reported for some rows only, either as once, few or many, or as a class for expanded clones.

TRBV29-1	NA	NA	TRBJ2-5	CSVERTGGAIQETQYF	TGCAGCGTTGAAAGAACAGGGGGGGCGATCCAAGAGACCCAGTACTTC
TRBV7-2	once	TRBD2	TRBJ2-3	CASSPLPQTSGRARDTQYF	TGTGCCAGCAGCCCTCTCCCGCAGACTAGCGGGAGGGCCAGGGATACGCAGTATTTT
TRBV27	NA	NA	TRBJ2-3	CASSLFFGEVGGRASTDTQYF	TGTGCCAGCAGTCTATTCTTCGGGGAGGTAGGGGGTCGTGCTAGCACAGATACGCAGTATTTT
TRBV5-1	NA	TRBD2	TRBJ2-1	CASSLGTSGRLLDEQFF	TGCGCCAGCAGCTTGGGCACTAGCGGGAGACTTCTGGATGAGCAGTTCTTC
TRBV10-3	NA	NA	TRBJ1-1	CAISEARGGTEAFF	TGTGCCATCAGTGAGGCAAGGGGGGGAACTGAAGCTTTCTTT
TRBV7-8	once	TRBD2	TRBJ2-7	CASSPQVGAGLYEQYF	TGTGCCAGCAGCCCCCAGGTCGGAGCGGGGTTATACGAGCAGTACTTC
TRBV7-3	NA	NA	TRBJ2-2	CASSLTLGTGELFF	TGTGCCAGCAGCTTAACGTTAGGCACCGGGGAGCTGTTTTTT
TRBV13	NA	TRBD1	TRBJ2-5	CASSQMPQGSNQYF	TGTGCCAGCAGCCAAATGCCACAGGGGAGCAACCAGTACTTC
TRBV5-1	NA	TRBD1	TRBJ1-2	CASSFGQGARGYTF	TGCGCCAGCAGCTTCGGACAGGGGGCGCGTGGCTACACCTTC
TRBV5-1	NA	NA	TRBJ2-7	CASSQTGKGYEQYF	TGCGCCAGCAGCCAGACAGGAAAAGGGTACGAGCAGTACTTC
TRBV7-3	NA	NA	TRBJ1-3	CASSRGDALSNTIYF	TGTGCCAGCAGCCGTGGGGACGCTTTATCGAACACCATATATTTT
TRBV28	NA	TRBD1	TRBJ1-2	CASSDGQGRRDF	TGTGCCAGCAGTGACGGACAGGGGAGAAGGGACTTC
TRBV19	NA	NA	TRBJ2-1	CASSIGELDRNEQFF	TGTGCCAGTAGTATAGGGGAGTTGGATAGGAATGAGCAGTTCTTC
TRBV10-1	once	NA	TRBJ2-2	CASSESRGRAYSRELFF	TGCGCCAGCAGTGAGTCTCGGGGTCGAGCGTATAGCCGGGAGCTGTTTTTT
TRBV4-1	NA	NA	TRBJ1-2	CASSQTTVFSNYGYTF	TGCGCCAGCAGCCAGACTACAGTATTTTCTAACTATGGCTACACCTTC
TRBV7-6	NA	TRBD1	TRBJ2-7	CVSSLGPPGGTYEQYF	TGTGTCAGCAGCTTAGGGCCCCCAGGGGGAACCTACGAGCAGTACTTC
TRBV7-3	NA	NA	TRBJ2-7	CASSLSSGLGYEQYF	TGTGCCAGCAGCTTAAGTTCAGGGTTAGGCTACGAGCAGTACTTC
TRBV14	few	NA	TRBJ1-1	CASSRQENTEAFF	TGTGCCAGCAGCCGACAGGAGAACACTGAAGCTTTCTTT
TRBV9	NA	NA	TRBJ1-1	CASSVDGGMNTEAFF	TGTGCCAGCAGCGTAGACGGAGGAATGAACACTGAAGCTTTCTTT
TRBV5-1	NA	NA	TRBJ1-1	CASSPRGDTEAFF	TGCGCCAGCAGCCCACGGGGAGACACTGAAGCTTTCTTT
TRBV4-1	once	NA	TRBJ2-4	CASSLPLGGGNIQYF	TGCGCCAGCAGCCTACCTTTAGGAGGGGGAAACATTCAGTACTTC
TRBV28	NA	TRBD1	TRBJ1-4	CASRRRQGNNEKLFF	TGTGCCAGCAGAAGACGACAGGGGAATAATGAAAAACTGTTTTTT
TRBV7-3	NA	NA	TRBJ2-3	CASSLDSRGTDTQYF	TGTGCCAGCAGCTTAGATAGCCGGGGCACAGATACGCAGTATTTT
TRBV10-3	NA	NA	TRBJ1-2	CAISDSGARGYTF	TGTGCCATCAGTGACTCCGGGGCCCGCGGCTACACCTTC
TRBV7-9	NA	NA	TRBJ1-5	CASSRWAGNSNQPQHF	TGTGCCAGCAGCCGTTGGGCCGGGAATAGCAATCAGCCCCAGCATTTT
TRBV12-2	NA	NA	TRBJ2-3	CASRLVAAGDRGQFEDTQYF	TGTGCAAGTCGCTTAGTAGCGGCGGGAGACCGAGGGCAGTTTGAAGATACGCAGTATTTT
TRBV7-3	NA	TRBD2	TRBJ2-2	CASSSGLAGATGELFF	TGTGCCAGCAGCTCGGGACTAGCGGGAGCAACCGGGGAGCTGTTTTTT
TRBV19	once	NA	TRBJ1-2	CASSIVPDSSNYGYTF	TGTGCCAGTAGTATAGTCCCGGACAGCTCTAACTATGGCTACACCTTC
TRBV27	NA	NA	TRBJ1-1	CASADGTSNTEAFF	TGTGCCAGTGCGGACGGCACATCGAACACTGAAGCTTTCTTT
TRBV7-3	NA	NA	TRBJ2-1	CASSSSGGNEQFF	TGTGCCAGCAGTTCCTCGGGCGGGAATGAGCAGTTCTTC
TRBV5-4	NA	NA	TRBJ2-5	CASSRKSGEETQYF	TGTGCCAGCAGCCGGAAGTCGGGGGAAGAGACCCAGTACTTC
TRBV29-1	NA	NA	TRBJ1-4	CSVGRDNEKLFF	TGCAGCGTCGGGAGGGATAATGAAAAACTGTTTTTT
TRBV10-3	NA	NA	TRBJ2-7	CAISDVGGGELYSYEQYF	TGTGCCATCAGTGATGTAGGGGGAGGAGAACTCTACTCCTACGAGCAGTACTTC
TRBV19	NA	TRBD2	TRBJ2-1	CASSIIFRTSGKNEQFF	TGTGCCAGTAGTATAATCTTTAGGACTAGCGGGAAAAATGAGCAGTTCTTC
TRBV18	NA	NA	TRBJ1-5	CASSPDRNNQPQHF	TGTGCCAGCTCACCTGACAGAAACAATCAGCCCCAGCATTTT
TRBV2	NA	TRBD1	TRBJ1-5	CASRWTGANQPQHF	TGTGCCAGCAGATGGACAGGGGCAAATCAGCCCCAGCATTTT
TRBV6-1	NA	TRBD2	TRBJ2-7	CASRITGTISYEQYF	TGTGCCAGCAGAATCACCGGGACTATCTCCTACGAGCAGTACTTC
TRBV18	NA	NA	TRBJ2-5	CASSPSGSQETQYF	TGTGCCAGCTCACCAAGTGGCAGCCAGGAGACCCAGTACTTC
TRBV7-9	NA	TRBD2	TRBJ2-7	CASSRRGIAGDGASYEQYF	TGTGCCAGCAGCCGTCGGGGAATAGCGGGAGACGGTGCCTCCTACGAGCAGTACTTC
TRBV9	NA	NA	TRBJ2-7	CASSVGRGNGHEQYF	TGTGCCAGCAGCGTTGGTAGGGGGAACGGACACGAGCAGTACTTC
TRBV5-1	NA	NA	TRBJ2-3	CASSRENADTQYF	TGCGCCAGCAGCCGAGAGAACGCAGATACGCAGTATTTT